The 26 T cell receptor beta chains below were found in one sample sequenced in a study of blood T cells in healthy people across ages. Combining a sample-barcoded 5' primer with a J-beta primer mix, a second PCR ran for about 6 to 11 cycles. TCRdb used MiXCR to reprocess the 5' RACE reads, holding one entry per CDR3 protein. The sample carries about 500,000 distinct CDR3 sequences, 24% recorded once. In addition, the sample was reused for a study of T cells of mothers and their children.

Sequencing was carried out using blood. All receptors come from a boy younger than 18 in good health.

This clonotype occurred a few times. This chain uses TRBV18 with TRBJ2-3, with TRBD2 matching 8 bases. The germline V gene has CDR1 KGHSH and CDR2 LQKENI. V gave up 3 bases and J gave up 6 bases; unmatched junction bases: 14. The length of the CDR3 is 17 residues. CDR3 region: CASSPRTSRIVSDTQYF. In nucleotides, the CDR3 is TGTGCCAGCTCACCCAGGACTAGCCGTATAGTCTCGGATACGCAGTATTTT.

The chain links TRBV20-1 to TRBJ2-5, with 7 positions matching TRBD1. The V and J ends lost 4 bases and 1 base, in that order; junction bases with no gene match: 3. Germline values: CDR1 DFQATT, CDR2 SNEGSKA (reference sequence). The CDR3 consists of 13 residues. Here the CDR3 reads CSATGQTQETQYF. As DNA, the CDR3 is TGCAGTGCTACGGGACAGACCCAAGAGACCCAGTACTTC.

Comment on this clonotype: A much larger clone is a single base away; this may be a read error. V and J are TRBV7-2 and TRBJ2-5, with D hard to call. Germline V gene lookup returns CDR1 SGHTA and CDR2 FQGNSA. This CDR3 spans 13 amino acids. The CDR3: CVSSLVIGETQYF. CDR3 in DNA: TGTGTCAGCAGCTTAGTAATAGGGGAGACCCAGTACTTC.

The sample holds one count of this clonotype. The chain links TRBV20-1 to TRBJ1-3; no reliable D call. CDR1 is DFQATT, CDR2 SNEGSKA, per germline (reference sequence). The CDR3 has 13 amino acids. Trimming took off 3 bases at V and 2 bases at J, with 8 bases between the two ends. In DNA form, the CDR3 reads TGCAGTGCTAGGGGAGTAGCTGGAAACACCATATATTTT. It is translated as CSARGVAGNTIYF.

The chain uses TRBV28 and TRBJ2-6; TRBD2 agrees at 8 bases. Germline V gene lookup returns CDR1 MDHEN and CDR2 SYDVKM. J lost 2 bases, V lost 4 bases, and 7 bases had no gene match. CDR3 length: 17 amino acids. The CDR3 DNA is TGTGCCAGCAGTTCCGGACTAGCTAGACCTGGGGCCAACGTCCTGACTTTC. This codes for CASSSGLARPGANVLTF.

This clonotype occurred a few times. This chain uses TRBV12-3 or TRBV12-4 with TRBJ2-7; TRBD2 aligns across 8 bases. Losses at the gene ends were 8 bases for V and 0 bases for J; bases not matched to a gene: 3. CDR3 length equals 13 residues. The DNA of the CDR3 is TGTGCCAGCGCGGGAGGCAGCTCCTACGAGCAGTACTTC. Translated, it gives CASAGGSSYEQYF.

This clonotype was seen a few times. The chain links TRBV28 to TRBJ2-5; D might be TRBD1 or TRBD2, each matching 5 bases. Germline V gene data show CDR1 as MDHEN and CDR2 as SYDVKM. This CDR3 contains 17 residues. V lost 5 bases and J 1 base, leaving 20 bases between the germline ends. CDR3 sequence reads: CASSRSARGGPQETQYF. CDR3 in DNA: TGTGCCAGCAGTAGATCCGCCCGGGGCGGACCCCAAGAGACCCAGTACTTC.

As to this clonotype: One end of the junction fails to match germline, which may point to a read error. The rearrangement uses TRBV5-1 and TRBJ2-5, with 7 bases matching TRBD2. The DNA end is a closer match to TRBJ2-7, so the J assignment may be wrong. The CDR3 covers 15 residues. Germline V gives CDR1 SGHRS, CDR2 YFSETQ. The CDR3 nucleotides are TGCGCCGGCAGCTTAGCAGCGGGGCTCTCCTACGAGCAGTACTTC. It yields the protein CAGSLAAGLSYEQYF.

In regard to this clonotype: The junction differs from germline at one of its ends, possibly a read error. This chain connects TRBV9 to TRBJ1-4; 7 bases line up with TRBD1. The CDR3 runs 14 residues. CDR1 SGDLS and CDR2 YYNGEE come from the germline V gene. CDR3 in amino acids: CASSVGTGVEKLYF. The CDR3 nucleotides read TGTGCCAGCAGCGTAGGTACAGGGGTTGAAAAACTGTATTTT.

The chain employs TRBV28 and TRBJ2-4, with 9 bases identical to TRBD1. Germline CDR1 is MDHEN and CDR2 is SYDVKM. The V segment lost 1 base and the J segment 3 bases; nucleotides outside the gene matches: 4. CDR3 length: 16 residues. CDR3 loop: CASSLLGTGSKNIQYF. CDR3 nucleotides: TGTGCCAGCAGTTTATTGGGGACAGGGAGCAAAAACATTCAGTACTTC.

The genes are TRBV28 and TRBJ1-1, with 7 bases aligning to TRBD1. V trimming: 7 bases; J trimming: 0 bases; junction bases outside the gene matches: 8. Germline V CDR1 and CDR2: MDHEN, SYDVKM. CDR3 length equals 15 residues. The CDR3 DNA sequence: TGTGCCAGCACCCCTCCAGGGGGTTTGAACACTGAAGCTTTCTTT. Protein product: CASTPPGGLNTEAFF.

The rearrangement joins TRBV7-9 to TRBJ2-5; TRBD2 might be the D (6 bases). The DNA matches TRBJ2-7 better at its end, which makes the J call doubtful. This CDR3 contains 14 residues. Germline CDR1 and CDR2: SEHNR and FQNEAQ (reference sequence). Here the CDR3 reads CASSFDGGSYEQYV. CDR3 coding DNA: TGTGCCAGCAGCTTCGACGGGGGCTCCTACGAGCAGTACGTC.

J is TRBJ2-2 and V is TRBV27; TRBD2 might be the D (5 bases). The CDR3 has 12 residues. Trimming cost V 4 bases and J 8 bases, with 8 bases left between them. Germline V gives CDR1 MNHEY, CDR2 SMNVEV (reference sequence). CDR3 sequence (DNA): TGTGCCAGCAGTTGGGGAGCGGGGGAGCTGTTTTTT. It translates to CASSWGAGELFF.

This clonotype was found a few times. This sequence joins TRBV27 and TRBJ2-2; D uncertain. The CDR3 contains 14 residues. The V end lost 6 bases, the J end lost 4 bases, and 12 bases lay between the germline ends. Germline lookup yields CDR1 MNHEY and CDR2 SMNVEV (reference sequence). The CDR3 DNA reads TGTGCCAGCAGGAGACCGAGTGGCACCGGGGAGCTGTTTTTT. Amino acids: CASRRPSGTGELFF.

In its sample, this clonotype was seen a few times. In DNA, the CDR3 is TGTGCCAGCGGAGCTTCATCCCTTGGTGAGCAGTTCTTC. Protein: CASGASSLGEQFF. This chain joins TRBV28 and TRBJ2-1; D not resolved. Deletions cut 8 bases from V and 9 bases from J, with 17 bases between. The CDR3 covers 13 residues. Germline values: CDR1 MDHEN, CDR2 SYDVKM.

J is TRBJ2-7 and V is TRBV7-8, with a tentative D call TRBD1 (6 bases). V gave up 3 bases and J gave up 7 bases, with 13 bases separating them. In germline, CDR1 is SGHVS, CDR2 FQNEAQ. The CDR3 totals 13 residues. The CDR3 DNA reads as TGTGCCAGCAGCTTGGCAGGGGCGAAGGAGCAGTACTTC. Translation: CASSLAGAKEQYF. Together with reference TRBV7-8 and TRBJ2-7, the CDR3 gives the full variable domain: GAGVSQSPRYKVAKRGQDVALRCDPISGHVSLFWYQQALGQGPEFLTYFQNEAQLDKSGLPSDRFFAERPEGSVSTLKIQRTQQEDSAVYLCASSLAGAKEQYFGPGTRLTVT.

V and J are TRBV5-8 and TRBJ2-4; D is perhaps TRBD2 (6 bases). Germline CDR1 and CDR2: SGHTS and YDEGEE. Trimming stripped 4 bases from V and 4 bases from J, with 24 bases between. The CDR3 consists of 18 residues. Here the CDR3 DNA reads TGTGCCAGCAGCCCCGGGTGGAGGGGCGGCGGTTATAAAAACATTCAGTACTTC. This codes for CASSPGWRGGGYKNIQYF.

This rearrangement joins TRBV28 to TRBJ2-7; D is uncertain. Germline V gene sequence: CDR1 MDHEN, CDR2 SYDVKM. The CDR3 spans 13 residues. Trimming left V 3 bases short and J 2 bases short, with 8 bases between. The CDR3 sequence is CASSFQPTYEQYF. For the CDR3, the DNA is TGTGCCAGCAGTTTTCAGCCCACCTACGAGCAGTACTTC. Variable domain in full (rest from reference TRBV28 and TRBJ2-7): DVKVTQSSRYLVKRTGEKVFLECVQDMDHENMFWYRQDPGLGLRLIYFSYDVKMKEKGDIPEGYSVSREKKERFSLILESASTNQTSMYLCASSFQPTYEQYFGPGTRLTVT.

The chain has TRBV6-1 and TRBJ2-5; TRBD2 aligns across 8 bases. This CDR3 contains 16 residues. CDR1 is MNHNS and CDR2 is SASEGT in the germline V gene. Germline trimming cut 1 base from V and 5 bases from J; bases unmatched to any gene: 9. CDR3 protein: CASSEVGGAEGETQYF. CDR3 DNA: TGTGCCAGCAGTGAAGTCGGGGGGGCGGAAGGGGAGACCCAGTACTTC.

This clonotype was counted only a few times. The chain couples TRBV12-3 or TRBV12-4 to TRBJ2-5; 7 nucleotides agree with TRBD1. The end of the DNA aligns better with TRBJ2-7, so the J call may be wrong. The length of the CDR3 is 13 residues. CDR3 nucleotide sequence: TGTGCCAGCAGAGGACAGGCGACCTACGAGCAGTACTTC. This encodes CASRGQATYEQYF.

The rearrangement links TRBV19 to TRBJ2-1; D perhaps matches TRBD2 (5 bases). Germline V gene sequence: CDR1 LNHDA, CDR2 SQIVND (reference sequence). The CDR3 consists of 15 residues. The V gene lost 4 bases and the J gene lost 4 bases, with 14 bases spanning the gap. The CDR3 DNA follows: TGTGCCAGTAGTACCTCGGGATTCGGGTACAATGAGCAGTTCTTC. Translation gives CASSTSGFGYNEQFF.

This rearrangement joins TRBV19 to TRBJ2-5; tentatively, D is TRBD1 or TRBD2 (5 bases each). The DNA end lines up better with TRBJ2-7; the J call may be wrong. CDR3 length equals 14 residues. Germline loops: CDR1 LNHDA, CDR2 SQIVND (reference sequence). CDR3 nucleotide sequence: TGTGCCAGTAGTGTCGGGGCCAAGGACTCCGAGCAGTACTTC. It codes for CASSVGAKDSEQYF.

The gene calls are TRBV7-3 and TRBJ2-3; 7 bases line up with TRBD2. Looked up from germline, CDR1 is SGHTA and CDR2 is FQGTGA. This CDR3 comprises 15 residues. The junction had 8 bases not matched to a gene; V was cut back by 6 bases and J by 2 bases. Written as DNA, the CDR3 is TGTGCCAGCAGTGTGGGACTAAAGATCACAGATACGCAGTATTTT. Its protein product is CASSVGLKITDTQYF.

This clonotype was picked up a small number of times. The chain recombines TRBV7-9 with TRBJ2-4; 10 bases are shared with TRBD2. This CDR3 region has 11 residues. In germline, CDR1 is SEHNR, CDR2 FQNEAQ (reference sequence). The CDR3 loop reads CASGGPGIQYF. The CDR3 bases are TGTGCTAGCGGGGGGCCAGGCATTCAGTACTTC. The full variable domain, in which reference TRBV7-9 and TRBJ2-4 provide the parts outside the CDR3, is DTGVSQNPRHKITKRGQNVTFRCDPISEHNRLYWYRQTLGQGPEFLTYFQNEAQLEKSRLLSDRFSAERPKGSFSTLEIQRTEQGDSAMYLCASGGPGIQYFGAGTRLSVL.

The V call is TRBV4-3, the J call TRBJ1-2, with TRBD1 identical over 8 bases. Germline CDR1 is LGHNA and CDR2 is YSLEER. The CDR3 contains 14 residues. V lost 0 bases to trimming and J lost 6 bases; unmatched junction nucleotides: 3. Written as DNA, the CDR3 is TGCGCCAGCAGCCAAGAGCCGACAGGGGATGGCTACACCTTC. This codes for CASSQEPTGDGYTF.

This clonotype was detected a few times. The rearrangement joins TRBV7-6 to TRBJ2-5, with 7 bases aligning to TRBD2. The V gene's germline CDR1 is SGHVS and CDR2 FNYEAQ. V shed 8 bases and J 2 bases; nucleotides not matched to a gene: 17. The CDR3 runs 17 residues. DNA of the CDR3: TGTGCCAGCCGTCCTCTCCCTGCGGCTAGCGGACAAGAGACCCAGTACTTC. It yields the protein CASRPLPAASGQETQYF.